Listed below are T cell receptor beta chains from one sample, sequenced in a study of T cells after yellow fever vaccination. TCRdb re-called the 5' RACE reads through MiXCR, storing one row per CDR3 protein. Of roughly 63,000 distinct CDR3 sequences in the sample, 6.5% to 9% were seen once. The specimen comprised CD8+ T cells sorted from PBMCs, sampled 15 days after the yellow fever booster vaccination. The source is a man younger than 45 who received the YFV17D yellow fever vaccine. Each CDR3 is given with its conserved first and last residue. The order of the fields is clone size, J gene, D gene, V gene, CDR3 DNA, CDR3 protein. The D gene is left open where the match is weak. The size field is filled for only some rows; it gives once, few, many or a size class.

NA | TRBJ2-5 | TRBD2 | TRBV20-1 | TGCTGTGCTAGAGAGAAGGAGTTTAGCGGGAGGGCCGCGGAGACCCAGTACTTC | CCAREKEFSGRAAETQYF
NA | TRBJ2-7 | NA | TRBV11-2 | TGTGCCAGCAGCTTAGGTCTGGACACCAACTTCTACGAGCAGTACTTC | CASSLGLDTNFYEQYF
many | TRBJ2-5 | NA | TRBV27 | TGTGCCAGCAGTTTACTTGGGGGAGAGACCCAGTACTTC | CASSLLGGETQYF
many | TRBJ1-2 | TRBD1 | TRBV12-3/TRBV12-4 | TGTGCCAGCAGTCCAGGGGGAAGTGGCTACACCTTC | CASSPGGSGYTF
many | TRBJ2-5 | NA | TRBV6-5 | TGTGCCAGCAGTTTTACTAGCGGGACAGGGGAGACCCAGTACTTC | CASSFTSGTGETQYF
many | TRBJ2-1 | NA | TRBV14 | TGTGCCAGCAGCCCCATGGACGGTCAGCAGTTCTTC | CASSPMDGQQFF
many | TRBJ1-2 | NA | TRBV5-1 | TGCGCCAGCAGCAACAGGGCAAACTATGGCTACACCTTC | CASSNRANYGYTF
NA | TRBJ2-7 | NA | TRBV4-1 | TGCGCCAGCAGCCATATGGAGTTAGGGGGGGACGAGCAGTACTTC | CASSHMELGGDEQYF
many | TRBJ2-1 | NA | TRBV14 | TGTGCCAGCAGCCAAGGGGGGACCTACAATGAGCAGTTCTTC | CASSQGGTYNEQFF
many | TRBJ2-1 | TRBD1 | TRBV27 | TGTGCCAGCAGTTTGTCTATATGGGACAGGGGAGGGAATGAGCAGTTCTTC | CASSLSIWDRGGNEQFF
many | TRBJ1-1 | NA | TRBV10-3 | TGTGCCATCAGGAGTTTAATGAACACTGAAGCTTTCTTT | CAIRSLMNTEAFF
many | TRBJ2-2 | NA | TRBV4-3 | TGCGCCAGCAGCCGAAACGGGGGAAGGGCCGGGGAGCTGTTTTTT | CASSRNGGRAGELFF
many | TRBJ2-7 | NA | TRBV4-1 | TGCGCCAGCAGCCAAGAAAGTAGTGGGGGCTCGTTATACGAGCAGTACTTC | CASSQESSGGSLYEQYF
many | TRBJ2-7 | TRBD1 | TRBV10-2 | TGCGCCAGCAGTGAGTCAGGGACAGGGGGAGGCTACGAGCAGTACTTC | CASSESGTGGGYEQYF
many | TRBJ2-2 | NA | TRBV4-3 | TGCGCCAGCAGCCAAGATGGGGGAACCGGGGAGCTGTTTTTT | CASSQDGGTGELFF
many | TRBJ2-3 | TRBD2 | TRBV4-2 | TGTGCCAGCAGCCAAGAAGCGGGAGGAATTACCCTGAGCACAGATACGCAGTATTTT | CASSQEAGGITLSTDTQYF
many | TRBJ1-2 | NA | TRBV6-5 | TGTGCCAGCAGTTACTCGAGGGGAAATGGCTACACCTTC | CASSYSRGNGYTF
many | TRBJ1-1 | TRBD1 | TRBV6-2/TRBV6-3 | TGTGCCAGCAGTTACCCGCAGGGGGCAGGTAGGACTGAAGCTTTCTTT | CASSYPQGAGRTEAFF
many | TRBJ2-7 | NA | TRBV5-1 | TGCGCCAGCAGCTTGGAACTGAATTACGAGCAGTACTTC | CASSLELNYEQYF
NA | TRBJ2-1 | NA | TRBV7-9 | TGTGCCAGCAGCACCCCCCAGCGGCGATACAATGAGCAGTTCTTC | CASSTPQRRYNEQFF
few | TRBJ2-7 | TRBD2 | TRBV27 | TGTGCCAGCAGCCCCGGAGCGGGAGGCTACGAGCAGTACTTC | CASSPGAGGYEQYF
many | TRBJ2-2 | NA | TRBV9 | TGTGCCAGCAGTTCTTACGCGGAGAGTCCCGCCGGGGAGCTGTTTTTT | CASSSYAESPAGELFF
NA | TRBJ2-1 | NA | TRBV4-1 | TGCGCCAGCAGCCAAGTATACAGGTACTCATATAATGAGCAGTTCTTC | CASSQVYRYSYNEQFF
few | TRBJ2-7 | NA | TRBV25-1 | TGTGCCAGCAGTGAATTTGAGACCTACTCCTACGAGCAGTACTTC | CASSEFETYSYEQYF
many | TRBJ2-3 | NA | TRBV4-1 | TGCGCCAGCAGCCGTTTTAGGAGGCCAACAGATACGCAGTATTTT | CASSRFRRPTDTQYF
many | TRBJ2-7 | NA | TRBV4-3 | TGCGCCAGCAGCCAAGAGTTAGCGGCCTGGGACGAGCAGTACTTC | CASSQELAAWDEQYF
many | TRBJ1-1 | NA | TRBV4-2 | TGTGCCAGCAGCCAAGCAGGGGAGGGCACTGAAGCTTTCTTT | CASSQAGEGTEAFF
many | TRBJ2-7 | TRBD2 | TRBV7-2 | TGTGCCAGCACCATAACGGGCGGGAGTAACGAGCAGTACTTC | CASTITGGSNEQYF
few | TRBJ2-7 | NA | TRBV5-8 | TGTGCCAGCAGCTTGGACAGGAGCTCCTACGAGCAGTACTTC | CASSLDRSSYEQYF
NA | TRBJ2-1 | TRBD2 | TRBV20-1 | TGCAGTGCAAAGCTTCTAGCGGGAGTGGACTACAATGAGCAGTTCTTC | CSAKLLAGVDYNEQFF
many | TRBJ2-3 | NA | TRBV10-1 | TGCGCCAGCAGAGTGGGCCCAGGGGATACGCAGTATTTT | CASRVGPGDTQYF
many | TRBJ2-1 | NA | TRBV7-3 | TGTGCCAGCGCCCAAGGGGGGAGCTCCTACAATGAGCAGTTCTTC | CASAQGGSSYNEQFF
NA | TRBJ1-1 | NA | TRBV5-1 | TGCGCCAGCAGCACCTGGGGGGTTGAAGCTTTCTTT | CASSTWGVEAFF
few | TRBJ2-5 | TRBD1 | TRBV9 | TGTGCCAGCAGCGACCCCACACAGGGGTGGACCCAGTACTTC | CASSDPTQGWTQYF